The entry that follows covers one TCR beta chain sequence. Its antigen is not known. The data were obtained in a study of T cells in localized non-small cell lung cancer. Findings of the study overall: Tumor samples were not multi-region, leaving intratumor heterogeneity unexcluded. Prolonged overall survival went with higher T cell density in the blood. In adjacent lung appeared a median roughly 56 of the top 100 tumor clones.

The method was immunoSEQ multiplex PCR; TCRdb's version includes in-frame clones alone and lacks a portion of them. Of about 59,000 clones listed, approximately 90% are singletons. V shed 4 bases and J shed 1 base, with 10 bases lying between them. Germline V lookup: CDR1 LNHDA, CDR2 SQIVND (reference sequence). The CDR3 spans 14 residues. This TCR came from a man between 40 and 70 years old with stage I lung adenocarcinoma. The input for sequencing was peripheral blood, taken before any cancer treatment. The chain carries TRBV19 and TRBJ2-5; D assignment may be TRBD1 or TRBD2 (5 bases each). CDR3 sequence (DNA): TGTGCCAGTAGTAGGGGGTGGGGCCAAGAGACCCAGTACTTC. The encoded protein is CASSRGWGQETQYF.